These T cell receptor beta chains were read from a single sample in a study of Ad26.COV2.S vaccination and SARS-CoV-2 variants. Clones were read by immunoSEQ multiplex PCR, and TCRdb kept only the in-frame ones, dropping some. The table shows about 390,000 clones, with around 92% occurring only once. The material was peripheral blood, obtained in a trial of Ad26.COV2.S vaccine versus placebo. These receptors came from a person between 18 and 65 years old who received the Ad26.COV2.S COVID-19 vaccine or a placebo. Both conserved end residues are part of each CDR3. A D gene is named only where the DNA matches it firmly. Rows may omit the clone size; those that give it use once, few, many or a size class.

v_call	d_call	j_call	clone_size	cdr3_length	cdr3_aa	cdr3_nt
TRBV20-1	NA	TRBJ1-2	NA	11	CSAAGGSGYTF	TGCAGTGCCGCGGGCGGGTCTGGCTACACCTTC
TRBV11-2	TRBD1	TRBJ2-7	NA	14	CASSLGDRVSEQYF	TGTGCCAGCAGCTTAGGTGACAGGGTATCCGAGCAGTACTTC
TRBV29-1	NA	TRBJ2-2	NA	12	CSATGQTHTLFF	TGCAGCGCCACGGGCCAAACTCACACGCTGTTTTTT
TRBV3-1/TRBV3-2	NA	TRBJ1-1	NA	12	CASSQVGAVAFF	TGTGCCAGCAGCCAAGTCGGGGCCGTAGCTTTCTTT
TRBV5-6	NA	TRBJ1-2	NA	16	CASSRYRVEANYGYTF	TGTGCCAGCAGCCGCTACAGAGTTGAAGCTAACTATGGCTACACCTTC
TRBV7-9	TRBD1	TRBJ1-6	few	14	CASSEQGMGSPLHF	TGTGCCAGCAGTGAACAGGGGATGGGTTCACCCCTCCACTTT
TRBV19	NA	TRBJ1-1	NA	13	CASTWGVNTEAFF	TGTGCCAGCACGTGGGGCGTGAACACTGAAGCTTTCTTT
TRBV18	NA	TRBJ2-2	NA	14	CASSTASRTGELFF	TGTGCCAGCTCAACGGCTAGCCGGACCGGGGAGCTGTTTTTT
TRBV2	TRBD2	TRBJ2-2	NA	16	CASHQLAGGRTGELFF	TGTGCCAGCCATCAACTAGCGGGGGGGCGAACCGGGGAGCTGTTTTTT
TRBV4-3	NA	TRBJ2-6	NA	14	CASSQLLGANVLTF	TGCGCCAGCAGCCAACTACTAGGGGCCAACGTCCTGACTTTC
TRBV6-5	NA	TRBJ2-2	NA	14	CASSYGQGSGELFF	TGTGCCAGCAGTTACGGGCAGGGTAGCGGGGAGCTGTTTTTT
TRBV2	NA	TRBJ1-4	NA	15	CASSGLGATNEKLFF	TGTGCCAGCAGTGGCCTGGGAGCAACTAATGAAAAACTGTTTTTT
TRBV3-1/TRBV3-2	TRBD2	TRBJ2-1	NA	15	CASSQDGGGYNEQFF	TGTGCCAGCAGCCAAGACGGCGGGGGATACAATGAGCAGTTCTTC
TRBV21-1	NA	TRBJ2-2	NA	17	CASSKDGPGANTGELFF	TGTGCCAGCAGCAAAGACGGACCCGGCGCGAACACCGGGGAGCTGTTTTTT
TRBV4-2	NA	TRBJ2-7	NA	13	CASSPPSSYEQYF	TGTGCCAGCAGCCCACCTAGCTCCTACGAGCAGTACTTC
TRBV19	NA	TRBJ2-1	NA	13	CASSISGADEQFF	TGTGCCAGTAGTATTTCAGGGGCTGATGAGCAGTTCTTC